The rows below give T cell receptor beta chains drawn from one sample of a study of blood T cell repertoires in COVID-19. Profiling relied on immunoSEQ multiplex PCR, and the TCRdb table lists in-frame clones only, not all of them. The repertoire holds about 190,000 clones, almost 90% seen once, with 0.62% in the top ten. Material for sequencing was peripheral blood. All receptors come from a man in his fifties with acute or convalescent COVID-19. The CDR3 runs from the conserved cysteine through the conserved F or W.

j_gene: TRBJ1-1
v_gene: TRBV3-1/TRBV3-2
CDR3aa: CASSRTGLNTEAFF

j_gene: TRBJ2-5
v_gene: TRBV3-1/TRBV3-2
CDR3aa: CASFPSLGPGVGLQETQYF

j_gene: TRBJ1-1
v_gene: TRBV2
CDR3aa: CASSVWDSNTEAFF

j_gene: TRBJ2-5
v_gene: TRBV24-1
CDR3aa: CATSDLRAGGEGKETQYF

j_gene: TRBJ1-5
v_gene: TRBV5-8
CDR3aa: CASSLEALRNQPQHF

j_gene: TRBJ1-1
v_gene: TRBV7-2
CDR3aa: CASSLVLAAEAFF

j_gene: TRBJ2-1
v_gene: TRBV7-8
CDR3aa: CASSLGPGLNEQFF

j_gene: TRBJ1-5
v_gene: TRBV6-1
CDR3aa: CASSGVTGSPNQPQHF

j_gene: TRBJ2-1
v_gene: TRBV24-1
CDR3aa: CATSDPTGSEEQFF

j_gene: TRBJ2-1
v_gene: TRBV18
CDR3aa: CASSPQVAGAYNEQFF

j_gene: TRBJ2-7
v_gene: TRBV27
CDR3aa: CASSLTAGGIEQYF

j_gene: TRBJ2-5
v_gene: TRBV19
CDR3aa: CASSGSGEGKTQYF

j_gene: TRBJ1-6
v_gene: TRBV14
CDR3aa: CASSQGQGISPLHF

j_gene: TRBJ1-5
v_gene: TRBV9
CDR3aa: CASSVTGSGNQPQHF

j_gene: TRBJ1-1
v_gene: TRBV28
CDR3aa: CASSRSAGRNTEAFF

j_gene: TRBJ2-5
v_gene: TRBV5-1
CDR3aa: CASSSAWREGETQYF

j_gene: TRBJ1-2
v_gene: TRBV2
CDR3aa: CASTRGANYGYTF

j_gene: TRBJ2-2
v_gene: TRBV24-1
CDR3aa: CATSDPSGTGELFF

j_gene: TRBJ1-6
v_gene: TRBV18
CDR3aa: CASSPVGGMSSYNSPLHF

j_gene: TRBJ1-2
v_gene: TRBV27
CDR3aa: CASSFGGVYGYTF

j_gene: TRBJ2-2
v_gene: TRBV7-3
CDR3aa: CASSLNPGANTGELFF

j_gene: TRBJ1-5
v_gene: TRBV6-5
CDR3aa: CASRQQGGDQPQHF

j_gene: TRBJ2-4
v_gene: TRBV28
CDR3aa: CASSLPSGGANIQYF

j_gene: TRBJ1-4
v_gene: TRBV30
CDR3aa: CAWRSGLNEKLFF

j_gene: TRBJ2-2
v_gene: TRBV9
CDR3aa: CASSVESHNTGELFF

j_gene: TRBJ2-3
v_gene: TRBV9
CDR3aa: CASSVADRWKRSSTDTQYF

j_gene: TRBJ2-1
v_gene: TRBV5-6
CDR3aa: CASSPGLAGYNEQFF

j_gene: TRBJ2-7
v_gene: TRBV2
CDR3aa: CASGRVGEQYF

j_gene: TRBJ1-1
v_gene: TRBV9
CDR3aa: CASSVEGDTEAFF

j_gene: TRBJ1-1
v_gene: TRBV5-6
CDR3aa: CASSLRWNTEAFF

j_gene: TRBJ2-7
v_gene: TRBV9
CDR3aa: CASSKTGTGPYEQYF

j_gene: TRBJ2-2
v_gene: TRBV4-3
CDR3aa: CVSSREDWTNTGELFF

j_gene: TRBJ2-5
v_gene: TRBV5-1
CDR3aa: CATSAGGRRETQYF

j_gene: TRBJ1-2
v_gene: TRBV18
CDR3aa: CASSPGQDFYGYTF

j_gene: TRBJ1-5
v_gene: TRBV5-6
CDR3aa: CASSLAGGTDYSNQPQHF

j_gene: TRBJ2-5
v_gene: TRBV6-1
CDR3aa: CASSEEVAGGKGTQYF

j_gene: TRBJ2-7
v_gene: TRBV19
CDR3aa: CASSIDPNRAEQYF

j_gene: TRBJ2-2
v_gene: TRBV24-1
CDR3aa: CATSDTGLAGVTGELFF

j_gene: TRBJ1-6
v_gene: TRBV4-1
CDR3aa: CASSYPTDNSPLHF

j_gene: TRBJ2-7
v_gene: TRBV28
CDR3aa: CASSLAGGPYEQYF

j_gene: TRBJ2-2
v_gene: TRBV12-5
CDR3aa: CASGLVGELAGGSGELFF

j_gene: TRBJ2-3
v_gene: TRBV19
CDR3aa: CASRQDLGGRGYSTDTQYF

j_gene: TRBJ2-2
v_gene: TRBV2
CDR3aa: CASSVYSLANTGELFF

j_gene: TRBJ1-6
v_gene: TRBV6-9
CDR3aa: CASSRPWTGRDSPLHF

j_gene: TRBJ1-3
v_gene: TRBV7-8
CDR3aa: CASSSLYREGPGNTIYF

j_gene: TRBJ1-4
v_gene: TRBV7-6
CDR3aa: CASSLEGGAYEKLFF

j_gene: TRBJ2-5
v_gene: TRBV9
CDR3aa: CASSPSGAGETQYF

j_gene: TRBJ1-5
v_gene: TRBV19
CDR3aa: CATGTGDGQPQHF

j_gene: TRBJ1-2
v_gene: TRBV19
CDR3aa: CASSIGEGYTF

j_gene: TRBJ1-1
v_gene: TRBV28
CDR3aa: CASKRSNTEAFF

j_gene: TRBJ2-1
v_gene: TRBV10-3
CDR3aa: CATGVGRRDNEQFF

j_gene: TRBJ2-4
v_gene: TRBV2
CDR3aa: CASSVSGTKNIQYF

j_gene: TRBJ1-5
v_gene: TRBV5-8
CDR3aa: CASSFLLSNQPQHF

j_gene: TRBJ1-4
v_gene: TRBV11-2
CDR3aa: CASSTGGSEKLFF

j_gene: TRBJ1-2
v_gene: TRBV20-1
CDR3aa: CSANTGFGYTF

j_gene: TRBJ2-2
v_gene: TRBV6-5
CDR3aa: CASSSLEGYTGELFF

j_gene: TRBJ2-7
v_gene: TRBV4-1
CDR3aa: CASSQGAGVYEQYF

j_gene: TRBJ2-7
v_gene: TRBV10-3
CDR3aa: CAINALAGGSEQYF

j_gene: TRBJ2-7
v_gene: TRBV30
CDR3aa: CAWSTAGTGKQYF